These T cell receptor beta chains were read from a single sample in a study of CD8 T cells in Susac syndrome. Each CDR3 protein gets one entry after TCRdb re-called the immunoSEQ multiplex PCR reads with MiXCR. The table includes about 210,000 distinct CDR3 sequences, nearly 97% detected once. Sample: CD4+ T cells from PBMCs. These receptors came from a human donor with multiple sclerosis. Both conserved end residues are part of each CDR3. Fields, in order: clone size, D gene, V gene, J gene, CDR3 DNA, CDR3 protein. The D gene is left open where the match is weak. The listing skips clone size in some rows; elsewhere it reads once, few, many or a size class.

once	NA	TRBV20-1	TRBJ2-2	TGCAGTGCGTCACGGGACCATAACACCGGGGAGCTGTTTTTT	CSASRDHNTGELFF
NA	NA	TRBV30	TRBJ2-3	TGTGCCTGGAGTGCCAGGATCACAGATACGCAGTATTTT	CAWSARITDTQYF
NA	NA	TRBV5-4	TRBJ2-1	TGTGCCAGCGCCCCCTCGGGGGCGAGCTCCTACAATGAGCAGTTCTTC	CASAPSGASSYNEQFF
NA	TRBD1	TRBV20-1	TRBJ2-5	TGCAGTGCTAGAGTCCACAGGGGGGACCAAGAGACCCAGTACTTC	CSARVHRGDQETQYF
NA	NA	TRBV5-4	TRBJ1-1	TGTGCCAGCAGCTTGGGGGGCCGAGGCATGAACACTGAAGCTTTCTTT	CASSLGGRGMNTEAFF
NA	NA	TRBV7-2	TRBJ2-1	TGTGCCAGCAGCTTAGTTCACAATGAGCAGTTCTTC	CASSLVHNEQFF
NA	NA	TRBV2	TRBJ1-3	TGTGCCAGCGGTGGTAGAAACACCATATATTTT	CASGGRNTIYF
NA	NA	TRBV29-1	TRBJ1-2	TGCAGCGTCCAAAAGGGGGATTCGTACTCCGAGGGCTACACCTTC	CSVQKGDSYSEGYTF
NA	TRBD2	TRBV25-1	TRBJ2-7	TGTGCCAGCAGTGAATCCCATCCGGGGACTACCTACGAGCAGTACTTC	CASSESHPGTTYEQYF
NA	NA	TRBV28	TRBJ2-5	TGTGCCAGCAGTTTCTCGGGCGGAACAGGGAGCGAGACCCAGTACTTC	CASSFSGGTGSETQYF
NA	TRBD2	TRBV9	TRBJ2-1	TGTGCCAGCAGCGAGTATGGGACTAGCGGACCAACCTACAATGAGCAGTTCTTC	CASSEYGTSGPTYNEQFF
NA	TRBD1	TRBV29-1	TRBJ1-1	TGCAGCTCCGTGATCGGGGGACAGGGCGCTGAAGCTTTCTTT	CSSVIGGQGAEAFF
NA	NA	TRBV9	TRBJ2-5	TGTGCCAGCAGCGTAGGCAGGCTCACGGGGGAGACCCAGTACTTC	CASSVGRLTGETQYF
once	NA	TRBV7-2	TRBJ1-5	TGTGCCAGCAGCCAAACAGTCAATCAGCCCCAGCATTTT	CASSQTVNQPQHF
NA	NA	TRBV29-1	TRBJ1-1	TGCAGCGGCGGGACTTTCGTCGGGGCTTTCTTT	CSGGTFVGAFF
NA	TRBD1	TRBV20-1	TRBJ1-1	TGCAGTGCGAGCAGGGGGCACACTGAAGCTTTCTTT	CSASRGHTEAFF
NA	NA	TRBV6-5	TRBJ2-4	TGTGCCAGCAGTTACTCGAAAATTGTAGCCAAAAACATTCAGTACTTC	CASSYSKIVAKNIQYF
once	TRBD2	TRBV7-2	TRBJ2-7	TGTGCCAGCAGCTTAGATCCTAGCGGGAGGTTCTCCTACGAGCAGTACTTC	CASSLDPSGRFSYEQYF
NA	NA	TRBV5-1	TRBJ1-2	TGCGCCAGCAGCTTGGGCTCCGGGGGGCTGTTTCCATATGGCTACACCTTC	CASSLGSGGLFPYGYTF
NA	NA	TRBV19	TRBJ2-1	TGTGCCAGTAGTATTAGGTCCTACAATGAGCAGTTCTTC	CASSIRSYNEQFF
NA	NA	TRBV29-1	TRBJ1-2	TGCAGCGTTGAAGGAGGGCGCGGCTACACCTTC	CSVEGGRGYTF
few	TRBD2	TRBV20-1	TRBJ2-3	TGCAGTGCTAGGGTTAGCGGGGGCACAGATACGCAGTATTTT	CSARVSGGTDTQYF
NA	TRBD2	TRBV18	TRBJ2-1	TGTGCCAGCTCACCTCTAGCGGGAACGTTCGACAATGAGCAGTTCTTC	CASSPLAGTFDNEQFF
few	NA	TRBV7-9	TRBJ2-7	TGTGCCAGCAGCCAGGACGGCTACGAGCAGTACTTC	CASSQDGYEQYF
NA	TRBD2	TRBV5-1	TRBJ2-1	TGCGCCAGCAGCTTTCTAGCGGGGGCCTCCAATGAGCAGTTCTTC	CASSFLAGASNEQFF
NA	NA	TRBV6-1	TRBJ2-5	TGTGCCAGCAGGGAGGGGCTCGGCTTGGAGACCCAGTACTTC	CASREGLGLETQYF
once	TRBD1	TRBV20-1	TRBJ1-5	TGCAGTGCTAGTCCCAGGGACAGGGTTATCCAGCATTTT	CSASPRDRVIQHF
NA	NA	TRBV29-1	TRBJ1-3	TGCAGCGTCGAACAGGGCTCTGGAAACACCATATATTTT	CSVEQGSGNTIYF
NA	NA	TRBV25-1	TRBJ1-2	TGTGCCAGCTCCGGGGGCGGTACTTTGGGCTACACCTTC	CASSGGGTLGYTF
once	NA	TRBV3-1	TRBJ1-5	TGTGCCAGCAGCCAAGATCCGGATAGCAATCAGCCCCAGCATTTT	CASSQDPDSNQPQHF
once	TRBD2	TRBV4-1	TRBJ2-3	TGCGCCAGCAGCCAAGGAGGGACTAGCGGGAGTGCAGATACGCAGTATTTT	CASSQGGTSGSADTQYF
NA	NA	TRBV20-1	TRBJ2-3	TGCAGTGCTAGAGACGATGCAAGGGGGGCAGGAGATACGCAGTATTTT	CSARDDARGAGDTQYF